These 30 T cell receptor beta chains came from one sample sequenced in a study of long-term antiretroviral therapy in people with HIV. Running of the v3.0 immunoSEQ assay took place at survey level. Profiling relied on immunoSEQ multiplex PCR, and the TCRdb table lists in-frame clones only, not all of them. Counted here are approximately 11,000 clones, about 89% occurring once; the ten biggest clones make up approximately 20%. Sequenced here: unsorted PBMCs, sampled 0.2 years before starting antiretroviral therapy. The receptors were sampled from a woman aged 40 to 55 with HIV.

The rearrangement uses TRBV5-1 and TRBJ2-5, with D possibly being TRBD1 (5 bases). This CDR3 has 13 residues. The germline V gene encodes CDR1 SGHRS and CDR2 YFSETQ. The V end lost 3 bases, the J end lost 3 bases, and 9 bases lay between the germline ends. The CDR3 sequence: CASSSQGEETQYF. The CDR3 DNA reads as TGCGCCAGCAGCTCCCAAGGGGAAGAGACCCAGTACTTC.

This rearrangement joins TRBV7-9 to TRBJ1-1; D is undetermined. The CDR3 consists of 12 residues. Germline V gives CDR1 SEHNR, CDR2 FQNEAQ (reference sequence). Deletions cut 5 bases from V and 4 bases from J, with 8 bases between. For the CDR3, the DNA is TGTGCCAGCAGCGAGACGGTCACTGAAGCTTTCTTT. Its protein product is CASSETVTEAFF.

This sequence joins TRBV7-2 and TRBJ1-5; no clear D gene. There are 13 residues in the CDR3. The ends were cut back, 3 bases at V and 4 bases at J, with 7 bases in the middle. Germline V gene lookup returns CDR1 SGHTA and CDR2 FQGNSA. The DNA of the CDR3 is TGTGCCAGCAGCTTCAGCGGTAATCAGCCCCAGCATTTT. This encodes CASSFSGNQPQHF.

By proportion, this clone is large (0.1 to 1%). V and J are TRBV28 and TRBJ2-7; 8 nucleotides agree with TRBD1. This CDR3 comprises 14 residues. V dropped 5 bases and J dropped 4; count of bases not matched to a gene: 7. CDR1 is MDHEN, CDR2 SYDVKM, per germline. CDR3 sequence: CASSTIQGVYEQYF. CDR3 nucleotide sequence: TGTGCCAGCAGTACGATACAGGGGGTATACGAGCAGTACTTC. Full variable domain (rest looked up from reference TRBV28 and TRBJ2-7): DVKVTQSSRYLVKRTGEKVFLECVQDMDHENMFWYRQDPGLGLRLIYFSYDVKMKEKGDIPEGYSVSREKKERFSLILESASTNQTSMYLCASSTIQGVYEQYFGPGTRLTVT.

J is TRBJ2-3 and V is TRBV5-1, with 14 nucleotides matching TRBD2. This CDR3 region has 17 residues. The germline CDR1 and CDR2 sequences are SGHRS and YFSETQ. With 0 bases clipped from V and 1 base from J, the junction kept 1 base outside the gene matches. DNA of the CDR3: TGCGCCAGCAGCTTGGGACTAGCGGGGGGGCGCACAGATACGCAGTATTTT. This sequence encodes CASSLGLAGGRTDTQYF.

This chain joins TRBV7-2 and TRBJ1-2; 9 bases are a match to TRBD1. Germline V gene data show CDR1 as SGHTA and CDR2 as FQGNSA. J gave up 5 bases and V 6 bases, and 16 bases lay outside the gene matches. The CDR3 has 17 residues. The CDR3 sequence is CASRILTQQGAVYGYTF. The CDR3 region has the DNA TGTGCCAGCAGAATTCTTACCCAACAGGGGGCCGTGTATGGCTACACCTTC.

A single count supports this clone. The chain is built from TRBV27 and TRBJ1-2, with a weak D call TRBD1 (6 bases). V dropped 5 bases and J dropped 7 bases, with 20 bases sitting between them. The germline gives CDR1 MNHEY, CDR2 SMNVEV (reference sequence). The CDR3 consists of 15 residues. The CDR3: CASSQRGGKGRGYTF. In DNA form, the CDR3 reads TGTGCCAGCAGTCAACGAGGGGGAAAGGGACGTGGCTACACCTTC.

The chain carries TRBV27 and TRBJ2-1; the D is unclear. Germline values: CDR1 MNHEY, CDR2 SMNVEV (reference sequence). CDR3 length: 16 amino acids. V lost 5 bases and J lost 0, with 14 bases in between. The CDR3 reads CASSTRRQSSYNEQFF. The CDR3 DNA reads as TGTGCCAGCAGTACCAGACGGCAGAGCTCCTACAATGAGCAGTTCTTC.

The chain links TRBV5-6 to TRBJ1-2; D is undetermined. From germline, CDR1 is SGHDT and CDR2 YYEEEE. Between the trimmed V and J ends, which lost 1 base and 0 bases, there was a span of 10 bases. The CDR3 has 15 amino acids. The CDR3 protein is CASSLMGQTNYGYTF. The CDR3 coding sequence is TGTGCCAGCAGCTTGATGGGCCAGACTAACTATGGCTACACCTTC.

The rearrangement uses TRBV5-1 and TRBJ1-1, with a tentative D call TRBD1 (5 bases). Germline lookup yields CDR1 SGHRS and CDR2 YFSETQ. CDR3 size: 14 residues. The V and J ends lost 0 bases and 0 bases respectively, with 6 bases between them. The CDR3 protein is CASSLEGMNTEAFF. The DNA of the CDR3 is TGCGCCAGCAGCTTGGAGGGGATGAACACTGAAGCTTTCTTT.

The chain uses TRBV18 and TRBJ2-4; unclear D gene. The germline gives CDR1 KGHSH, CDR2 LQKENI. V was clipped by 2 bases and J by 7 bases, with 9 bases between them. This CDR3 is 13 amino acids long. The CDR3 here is CASSPLKGNIQYF. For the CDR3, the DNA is TGTGCCAGCTCACCATTAAAAGGCAACATTCAGTACTTC.

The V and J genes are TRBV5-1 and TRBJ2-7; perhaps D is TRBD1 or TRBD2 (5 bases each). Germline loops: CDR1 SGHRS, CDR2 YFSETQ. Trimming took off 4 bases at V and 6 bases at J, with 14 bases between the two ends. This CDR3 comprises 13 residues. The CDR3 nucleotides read TGCGCCAGCAGCCCGGGACCGTCCAGCGAGCAGTACTTC. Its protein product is CASSPGPSSEQYF.

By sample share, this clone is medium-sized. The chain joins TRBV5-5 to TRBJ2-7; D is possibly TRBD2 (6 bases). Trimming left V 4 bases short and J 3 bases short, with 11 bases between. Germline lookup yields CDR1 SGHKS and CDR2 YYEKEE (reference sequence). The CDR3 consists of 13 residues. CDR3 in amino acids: CASSADGGYEQYF. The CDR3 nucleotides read TGTGCCAGCAGCGCGGACGGGGGCTACGAGCAGTACTTC.

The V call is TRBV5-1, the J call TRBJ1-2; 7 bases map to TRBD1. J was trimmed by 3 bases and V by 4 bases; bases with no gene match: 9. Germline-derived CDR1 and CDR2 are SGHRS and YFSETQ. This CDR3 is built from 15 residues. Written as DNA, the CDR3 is TGCGCCAGCAGCGGGCGGGACAGAAAAGACTATGGCTACACCTTC. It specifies CASSGRDRKDYGYTF.

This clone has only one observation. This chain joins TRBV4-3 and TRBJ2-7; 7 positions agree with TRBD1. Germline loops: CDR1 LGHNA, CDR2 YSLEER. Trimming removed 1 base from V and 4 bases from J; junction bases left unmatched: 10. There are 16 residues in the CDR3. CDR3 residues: CASSQVGRGNLYEQYF. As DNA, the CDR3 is TGCGCCAGCAGCCAAGTCGGCAGGGGGAATCTTTACGAGCAGTACTTC.

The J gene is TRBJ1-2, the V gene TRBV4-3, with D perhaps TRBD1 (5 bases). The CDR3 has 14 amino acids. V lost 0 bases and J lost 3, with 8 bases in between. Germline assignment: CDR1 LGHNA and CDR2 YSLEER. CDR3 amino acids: CASSQDRGDYGYTF. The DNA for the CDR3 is TGCGCCAGCAGCCAAGATAGGGGAGACTATGGCTACACCTTC.

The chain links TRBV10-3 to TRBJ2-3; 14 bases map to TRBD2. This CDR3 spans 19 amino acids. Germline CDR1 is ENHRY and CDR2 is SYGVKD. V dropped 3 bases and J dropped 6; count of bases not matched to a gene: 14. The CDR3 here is CAISEYPGLAGANQDTQYF. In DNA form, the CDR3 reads TGTGCCATCAGTGAATACCCGGGACTAGCGGGGGCAAATCAGGATACGCAGTATTTT.

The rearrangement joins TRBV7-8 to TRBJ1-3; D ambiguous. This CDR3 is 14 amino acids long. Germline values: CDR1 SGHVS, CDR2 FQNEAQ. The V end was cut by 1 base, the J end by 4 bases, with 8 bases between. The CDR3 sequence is CASSLDVPGNTIYF. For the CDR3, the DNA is TGTGCCAGCAGCTTAGACGTGCCGGGAAACACCATATATTTT.

CDR3 region: CASSQDRGTDTQYF. The CDR3 DNA follows: TGCGCCAGCAGCCAAGATCGGGGCACAGATACGCAGTATTTT. The V and J genes are TRBV4-1 and TRBJ2-3; D not certain. Trimming removed 0 bases at V and 1 base at J, with 5 bases between. This CDR3 has 14 amino acids. Germline CDR1 and CDR2: MGHRA and YSYEKL.

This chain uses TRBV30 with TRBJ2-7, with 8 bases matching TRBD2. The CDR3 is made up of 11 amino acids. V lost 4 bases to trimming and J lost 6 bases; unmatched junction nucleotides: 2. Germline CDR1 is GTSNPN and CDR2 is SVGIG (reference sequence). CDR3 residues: CAWTGGGEQYF. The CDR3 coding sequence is TGTGCCTGGACCGGGGGGGGCGAGCAGTACTTC.

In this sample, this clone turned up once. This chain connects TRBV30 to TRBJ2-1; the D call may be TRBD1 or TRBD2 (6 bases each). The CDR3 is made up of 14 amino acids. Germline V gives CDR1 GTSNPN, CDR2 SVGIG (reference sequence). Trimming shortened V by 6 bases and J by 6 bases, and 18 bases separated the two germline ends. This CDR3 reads CACTYRDLTNEQFF. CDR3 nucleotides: TGTGCCTGTACCTACAGGGACTTGACCAATGAGCAGTTCTTC.

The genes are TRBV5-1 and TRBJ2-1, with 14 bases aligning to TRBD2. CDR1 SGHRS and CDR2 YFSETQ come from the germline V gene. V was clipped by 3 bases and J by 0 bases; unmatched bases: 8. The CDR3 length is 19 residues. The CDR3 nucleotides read TGCGCCAGCAGCTGGCCCCGGACTAGCGGGGGGCACTCCTACAATGAGCAGTTCTTC. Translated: CASSWPRTSGGHSYNEQFF.

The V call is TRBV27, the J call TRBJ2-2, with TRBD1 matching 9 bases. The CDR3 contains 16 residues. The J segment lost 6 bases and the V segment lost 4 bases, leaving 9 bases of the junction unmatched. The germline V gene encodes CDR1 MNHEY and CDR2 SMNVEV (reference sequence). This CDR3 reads CASSSGDRVGAGELFF. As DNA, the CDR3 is TGTGCCAGCAGTTCCGGGGACAGGGTGGGTGCCGGGGAGCTGTTTTTT.

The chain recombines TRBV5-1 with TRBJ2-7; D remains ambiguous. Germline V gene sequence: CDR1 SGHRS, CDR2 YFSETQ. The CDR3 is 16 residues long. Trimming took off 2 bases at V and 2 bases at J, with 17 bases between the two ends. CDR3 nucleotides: TGCGCCAGCAGCTTCGATAAAGAACCCTGGCCCTACGAGCAGTACTTC. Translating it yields CASSFDKEPWPYEQYF.

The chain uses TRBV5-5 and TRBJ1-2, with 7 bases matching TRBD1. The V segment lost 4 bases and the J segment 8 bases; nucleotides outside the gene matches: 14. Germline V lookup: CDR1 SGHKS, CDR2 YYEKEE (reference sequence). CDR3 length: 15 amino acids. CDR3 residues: CASSVEDRVIRGYTF. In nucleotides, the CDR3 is TGTGCCAGCAGCGTGGAAGACAGGGTCATTAGGGGCTACACCTTC.

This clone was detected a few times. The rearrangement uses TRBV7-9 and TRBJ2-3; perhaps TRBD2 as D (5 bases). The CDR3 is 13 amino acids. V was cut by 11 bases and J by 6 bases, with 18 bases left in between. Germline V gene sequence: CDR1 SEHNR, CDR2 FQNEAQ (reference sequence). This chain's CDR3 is CAVREDDADTQYF. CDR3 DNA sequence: TGTGCCGTCCGGGAAGATGATGCGGATACGCAGTATTTT.

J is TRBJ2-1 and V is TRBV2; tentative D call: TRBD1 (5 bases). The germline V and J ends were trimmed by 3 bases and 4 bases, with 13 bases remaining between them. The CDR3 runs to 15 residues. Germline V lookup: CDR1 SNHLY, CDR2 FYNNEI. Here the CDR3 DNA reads TGTGCCAGCAGTGACTCCAAGGGGCAGTACAATGAGCAGTTCTTC. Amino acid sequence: CASSDSKGQYNEQFF.

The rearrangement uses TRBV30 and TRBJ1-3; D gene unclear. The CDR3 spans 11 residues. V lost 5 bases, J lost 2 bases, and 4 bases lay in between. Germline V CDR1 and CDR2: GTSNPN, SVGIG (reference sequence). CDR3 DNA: TGTGCCTGGTCTGCTGGAAACACCATATATTTT. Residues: CAWSAGNTIYF.

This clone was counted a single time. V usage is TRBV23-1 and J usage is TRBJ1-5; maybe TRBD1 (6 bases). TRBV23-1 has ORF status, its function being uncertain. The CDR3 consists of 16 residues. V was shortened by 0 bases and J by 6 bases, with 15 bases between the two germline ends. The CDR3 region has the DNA TGCGCCAGCAGTCAATCGGGCAGGCGAGGGGGTCAGCCCCAGCATTTT. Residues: CASSQSGRRGGQPQHF.

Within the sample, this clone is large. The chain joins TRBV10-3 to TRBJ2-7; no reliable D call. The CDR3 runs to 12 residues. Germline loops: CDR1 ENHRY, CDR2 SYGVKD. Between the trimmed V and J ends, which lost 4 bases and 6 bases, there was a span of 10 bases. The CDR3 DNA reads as TGTGCCATCAGTGGTGGCCTCGGCGAGCAGTACTTC. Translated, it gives CAISGGLGEQYF.